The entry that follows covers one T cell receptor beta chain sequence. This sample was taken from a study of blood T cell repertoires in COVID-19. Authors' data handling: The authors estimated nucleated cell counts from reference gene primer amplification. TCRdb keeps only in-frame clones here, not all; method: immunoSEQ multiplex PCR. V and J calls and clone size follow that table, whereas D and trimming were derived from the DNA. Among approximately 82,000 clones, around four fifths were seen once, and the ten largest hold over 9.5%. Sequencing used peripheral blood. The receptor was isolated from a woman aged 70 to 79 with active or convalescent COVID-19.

In nucleotides, the CDR3 is TGTGCCAGCACGCTAACAGGGGTCGCGCAGTATTTT. Translation: CASTLTGVAQYF. The rearrangement joins TRBV12-3 or TRBV12-4 to TRBJ2-3; 7 bases fit TRBD1. The V segment lost 7 bases and the J segment 10 bases; nucleotides outside the gene matches: 8. The length of the CDR3 is 12 residues.